The T cell receptor (beta chain) described here comes from a study of OX40 agonist ivuxolimab in advanced cancers. Background on the study: Patients receiving dose escalation had hepatocellular carcinoma, melanoma, renal cell or head and neck cancer.

Libraries were prepared by immunoSEQ multiplex PCR; TCRdb keeps only in-frame clonotypes and omits some of them. The sample includes tens of thousands of clones, about 89% of them seen just once. Trimming shortened V by 5 bases and J by 5 bases, and 18 bases separated the two germline ends. The CDR3 loop spans 15 amino acids. Germline V gene sequence: CDR1 LNHDA, CDR2 SQIVND (reference sequence). The sequence was obtained from an adult with an advanced solid tumor such as melanoma, head and neck, liver or kidney cancer. The rearrangement uses TRBV19 and TRBJ2-5; possible D gene TRBD1, 6 bases. The starting material was CD4+ or CD8+ T cells sorted from blood, obtained in a trial of the OX40 agonist ivuxolimab. Here the CDR3 reads CASSSAGARTETQYF. The CDR3 DNA reads as TGTGCCAGTAGTTCGGCAGGGGCTAGGACGGAGACCCAGTACTTC.